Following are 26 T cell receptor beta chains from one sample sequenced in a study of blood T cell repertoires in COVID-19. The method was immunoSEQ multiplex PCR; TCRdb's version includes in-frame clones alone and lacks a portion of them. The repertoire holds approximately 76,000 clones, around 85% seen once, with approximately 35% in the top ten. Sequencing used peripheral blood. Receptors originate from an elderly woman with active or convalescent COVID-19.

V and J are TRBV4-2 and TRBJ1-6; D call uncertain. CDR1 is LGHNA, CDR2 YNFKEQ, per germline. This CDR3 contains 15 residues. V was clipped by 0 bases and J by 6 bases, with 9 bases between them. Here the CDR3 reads CASSQEPTLNSPLHF. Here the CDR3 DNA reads TGTGCCAGCAGCCAAGAGCCTACTCTTAATTCACCCCTCCACTTT.

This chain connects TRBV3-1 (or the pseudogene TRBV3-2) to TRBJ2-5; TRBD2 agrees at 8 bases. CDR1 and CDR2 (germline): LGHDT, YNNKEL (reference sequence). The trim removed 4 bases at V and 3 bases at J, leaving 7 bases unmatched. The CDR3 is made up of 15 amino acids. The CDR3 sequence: CASSPTGGPEETQYF. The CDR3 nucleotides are TGTGCCAGCAGCCCGACGGGGGGGCCGGAAGAGACCCAGTACTTC.

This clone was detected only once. CDR3 DNA: TGTGCCAGCAGCGGCAGGGGGCGCGGGACTGAAGCTTTCTTT. It is translated as CASSGRGRGTEAFF. The chain recombines TRBV7-9 with TRBJ1-1, with TRBD1 matching over 8 bases. The length of the CDR3 is 14 residues. Trimming at V came to 5 bases and at J to 5 bases, leaving 7 bases not matched to a gene. CDR1 is SEHNR and CDR2 is FQNEAQ in the germline V gene (reference sequence).

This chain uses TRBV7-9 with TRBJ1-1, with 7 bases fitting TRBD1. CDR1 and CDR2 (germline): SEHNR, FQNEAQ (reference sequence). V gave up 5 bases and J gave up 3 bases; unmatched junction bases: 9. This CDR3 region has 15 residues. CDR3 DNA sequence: TGTGCCAGCAGCATTAGACAGGGAGCGGACACTGAAGCTTTCTTT. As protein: CASSIRQGADTEAFF.

CDR3 coding DNA: TGTGCCAGCAGCTTGGCGAGGAACAGGGGGCTTAATTCACCCCTCCACTTT. Translated, it gives CASSLARNRGLNSPLHF. The chain combines TRBV5-4 with TRBJ1-6; TRBD1 agrees at 9 bases. The trim removed 0 bases at V and 6 bases at J, leaving 7 bases unmatched. CDR1 and CDR2 (germline): SGHNT, YYREEE (reference sequence). The CDR3 is 17 amino acids.

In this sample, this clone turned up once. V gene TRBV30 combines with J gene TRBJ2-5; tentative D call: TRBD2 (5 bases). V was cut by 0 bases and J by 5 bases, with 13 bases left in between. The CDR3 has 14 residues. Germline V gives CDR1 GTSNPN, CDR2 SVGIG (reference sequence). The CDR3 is CAWSVLGSDETQYF. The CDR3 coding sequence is TGTGCCTGGAGTGTACTGGGTAGCGATGAGACCCAGTACTTC.

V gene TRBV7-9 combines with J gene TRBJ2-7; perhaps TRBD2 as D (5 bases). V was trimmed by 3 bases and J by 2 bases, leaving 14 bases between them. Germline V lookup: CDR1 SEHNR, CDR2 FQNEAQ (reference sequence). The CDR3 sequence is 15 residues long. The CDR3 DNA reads TGTGCCAGCAGCTTTGAGGCGGGCCTTACCTACGAGCAGTACTTC. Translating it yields CASSFEAGLTYEQYF.

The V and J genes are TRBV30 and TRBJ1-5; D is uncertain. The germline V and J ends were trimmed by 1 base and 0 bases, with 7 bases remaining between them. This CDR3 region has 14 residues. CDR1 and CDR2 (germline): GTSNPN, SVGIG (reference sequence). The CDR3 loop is CAWSAGTSNQPQHF. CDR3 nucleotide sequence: TGTGCCTGGAGTGCAGGAACTAGCAATCAGCCCCAGCATTTT. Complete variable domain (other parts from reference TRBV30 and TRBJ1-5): SQTIHQWPATLVQPVGSPLSLECTVEGTSNPNLYWYRQAAGRGLQLLFYSVGIGQISSEVPQNLSASRPQDRQFILSSKKLLLSDSGFYLCAWSAGTSNQPQHFGDGTRLSIL.

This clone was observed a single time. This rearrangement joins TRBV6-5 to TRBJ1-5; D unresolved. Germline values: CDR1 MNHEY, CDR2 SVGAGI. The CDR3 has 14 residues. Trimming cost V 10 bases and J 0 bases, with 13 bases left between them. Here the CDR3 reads CATRRELSNQPQHF. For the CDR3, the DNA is TGTGCCACCCGGAGGGAACTTAGCAATCAGCCCCAGCATTTT.

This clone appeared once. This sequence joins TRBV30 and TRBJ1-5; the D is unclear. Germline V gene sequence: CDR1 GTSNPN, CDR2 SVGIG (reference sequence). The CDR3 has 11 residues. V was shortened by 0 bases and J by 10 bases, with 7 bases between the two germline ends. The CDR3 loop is CAWSVGGPQHF. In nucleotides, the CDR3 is TGTGCCTGGAGTGTAGGAGGACCCCAGCATTTT.

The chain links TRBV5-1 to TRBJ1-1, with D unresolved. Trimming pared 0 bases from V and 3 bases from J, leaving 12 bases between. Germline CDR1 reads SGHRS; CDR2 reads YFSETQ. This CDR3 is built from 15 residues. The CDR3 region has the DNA TGCGCCAGCAGCTTGGCCTTGGAACGGGACACTGAAGCTTTCTTT. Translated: CASSLALERDTEAFF.

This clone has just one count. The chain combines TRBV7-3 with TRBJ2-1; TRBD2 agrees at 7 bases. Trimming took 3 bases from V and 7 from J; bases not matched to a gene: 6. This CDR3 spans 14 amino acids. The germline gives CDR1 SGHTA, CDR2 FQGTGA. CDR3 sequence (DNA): TGTGCCAGCAGCTTGCTAGCGGCTGATAATGAGCAGTTCTTC. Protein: CASSLLAADNEQFF.

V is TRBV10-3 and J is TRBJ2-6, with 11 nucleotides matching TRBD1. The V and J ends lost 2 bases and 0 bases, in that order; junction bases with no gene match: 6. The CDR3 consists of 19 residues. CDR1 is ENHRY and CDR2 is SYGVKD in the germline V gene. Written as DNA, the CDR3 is TGTGCCATCAGTGAGATGCCCGGGACAGGGGGCTCTGGGGCCAACGTCCTGACTTTC. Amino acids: CAISEMPGTGGSGANVLTF.

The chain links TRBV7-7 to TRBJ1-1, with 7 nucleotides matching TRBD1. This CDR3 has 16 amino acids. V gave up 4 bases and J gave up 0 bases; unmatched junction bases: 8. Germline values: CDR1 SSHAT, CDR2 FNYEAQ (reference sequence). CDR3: CASSSWTGGVNTEAFF. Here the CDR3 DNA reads TGTGCCAGCAGCTCCTGGACAGGTGGGGTGAACACTGAAGCTTTCTTT.

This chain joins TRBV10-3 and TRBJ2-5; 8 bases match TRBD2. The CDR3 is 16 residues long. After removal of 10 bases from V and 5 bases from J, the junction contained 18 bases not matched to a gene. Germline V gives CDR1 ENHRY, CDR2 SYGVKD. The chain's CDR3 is CATAPRGGIQEETQYF. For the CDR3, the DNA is TGTGCCACCGCGCCTCGGGGGGGGATCCAAGAGGAGACCCAGTACTTC.

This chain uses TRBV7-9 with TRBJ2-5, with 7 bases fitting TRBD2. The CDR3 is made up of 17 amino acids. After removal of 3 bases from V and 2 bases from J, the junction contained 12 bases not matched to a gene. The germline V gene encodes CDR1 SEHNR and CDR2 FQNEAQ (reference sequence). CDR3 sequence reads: CASSFPSGLRVQETQYF. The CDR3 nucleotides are TGTGCCAGCAGCTTCCCTAGCGGACTGAGGGTACAAGAGACCCAGTACTTC. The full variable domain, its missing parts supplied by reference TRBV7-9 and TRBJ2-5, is DTGVSQNPRHKITKRGQNVTFRCDPISEHNRLYWYRQTLGQGPEFLTYFQNEAQLEKSRLLSDRFSAERPKGSFSTLEIQRTEQGDSAMYLCASSFPSGLRVQETQYFGPGTRLLVL.

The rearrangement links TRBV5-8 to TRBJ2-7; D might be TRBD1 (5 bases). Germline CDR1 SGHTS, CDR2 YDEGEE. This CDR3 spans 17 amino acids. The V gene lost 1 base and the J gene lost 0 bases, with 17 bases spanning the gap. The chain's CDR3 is CASSLNMGQAISYEQYF. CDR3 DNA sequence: TGTGCCAGCAGCTTGAACATGGGGCAGGCCATCTCCTACGAGCAGTACTTC.

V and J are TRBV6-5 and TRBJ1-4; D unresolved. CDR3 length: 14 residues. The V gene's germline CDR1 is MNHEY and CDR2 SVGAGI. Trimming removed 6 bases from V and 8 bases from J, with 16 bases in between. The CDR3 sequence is CASSLGGLGEKLFF. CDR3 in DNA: TGTGCCAGCAGCCTAGGCGGGTTAGGGGAAAAACTGTTTTTT.

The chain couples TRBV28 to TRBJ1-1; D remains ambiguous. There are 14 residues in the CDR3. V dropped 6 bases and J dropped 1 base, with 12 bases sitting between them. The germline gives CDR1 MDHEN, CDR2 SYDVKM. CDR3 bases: TGTGCCAGCAGCCTCCCCCAGGAGAACACTGAAGCTTTCTTT. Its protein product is CASSLPQENTEAFF.

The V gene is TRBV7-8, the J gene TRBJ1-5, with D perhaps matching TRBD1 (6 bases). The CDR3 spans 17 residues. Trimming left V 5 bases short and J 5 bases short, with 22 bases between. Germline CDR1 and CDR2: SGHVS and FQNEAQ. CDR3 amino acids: CASSPLPTGADDQPQHF. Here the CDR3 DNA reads TGTGCCAGCAGCCCCCTCCCGACAGGAGCTGATGATCAGCCCCAGCATTTT. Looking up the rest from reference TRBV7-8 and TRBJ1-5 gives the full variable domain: GAGVSQSPRYKVAKRGQDVALRCDPISGHVSLFWYQQALGQGPEFLTYFQNEAQLDKSGLPSDRFFAERPEGSVSTLKIQRTQQEDSAVYLCASSPLPTGADDQPQHFGDGTRLSIL.

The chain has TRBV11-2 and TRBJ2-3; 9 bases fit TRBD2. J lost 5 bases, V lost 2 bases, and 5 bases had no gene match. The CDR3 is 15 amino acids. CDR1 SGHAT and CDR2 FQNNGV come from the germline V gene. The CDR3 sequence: CASSLRPSGVDTQYF. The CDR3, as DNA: TGTGCCAGCAGCTTAAGGCCTAGCGGGGTAGATACGCAGTATTTT.

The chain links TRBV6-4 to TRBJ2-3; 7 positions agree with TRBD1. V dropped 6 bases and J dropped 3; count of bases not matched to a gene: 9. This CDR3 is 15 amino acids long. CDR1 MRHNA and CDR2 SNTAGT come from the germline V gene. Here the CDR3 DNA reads TGTGCCAGCAGCCAGGCAGGGGGACGAACAGATACGCAGTATTTT. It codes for CASSQAGGRTDTQYF.

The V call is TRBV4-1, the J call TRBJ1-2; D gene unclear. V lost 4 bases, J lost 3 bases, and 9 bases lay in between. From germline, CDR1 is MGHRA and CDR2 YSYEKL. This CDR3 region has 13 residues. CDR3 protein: CASSPDRDYGYTF. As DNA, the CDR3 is TGCGCCAGCAGCCCTGATAGAGACTATGGCTACACCTTC.

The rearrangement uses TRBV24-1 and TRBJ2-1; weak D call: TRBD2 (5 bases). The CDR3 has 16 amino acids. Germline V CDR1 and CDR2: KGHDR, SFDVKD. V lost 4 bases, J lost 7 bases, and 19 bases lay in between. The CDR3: CATSDDTKGATNEQFF. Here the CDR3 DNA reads TGTGCCACCAGTGACGATACTAAGGGAGCAACTAATGAGCAGTTCTTC.

CDR3 sequence: CASRTAVGQGVYEQFF. As DNA, the CDR3 is TGTGCCAGCAGGACAGCGGTGGGACAGGGTGTTTATGAGCAGTTCTTC. The rearrangement uses TRBV7-2 and TRBJ2-1, with 9 bases aligning to TRBD1. In germline, CDR1 is SGHTA, CDR2 FQGNSA. This CDR3 spans 16 amino acids. V shed 6 bases and J 8 bases; nucleotides not matched to a gene: 14.

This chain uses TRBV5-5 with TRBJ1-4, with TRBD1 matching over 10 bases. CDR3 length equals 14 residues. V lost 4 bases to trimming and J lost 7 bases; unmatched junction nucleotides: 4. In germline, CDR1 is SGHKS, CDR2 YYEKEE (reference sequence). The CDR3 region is CASSQRTGGEKLFF. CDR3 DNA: TGTGCCAGCAGCCAAAGGACAGGGGGTGAAAAACTGTTTTTT.